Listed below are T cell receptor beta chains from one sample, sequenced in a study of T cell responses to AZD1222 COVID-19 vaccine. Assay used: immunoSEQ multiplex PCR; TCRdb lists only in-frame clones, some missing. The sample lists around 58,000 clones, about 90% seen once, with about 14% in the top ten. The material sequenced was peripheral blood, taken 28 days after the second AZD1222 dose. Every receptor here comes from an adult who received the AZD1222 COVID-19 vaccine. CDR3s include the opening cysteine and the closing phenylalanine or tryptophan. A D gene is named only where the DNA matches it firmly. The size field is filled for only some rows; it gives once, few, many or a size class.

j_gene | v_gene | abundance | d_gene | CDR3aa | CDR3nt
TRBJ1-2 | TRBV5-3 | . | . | CARKPKYRDGYTF | TGTGCCAGAAAACCTAAGTACAGGGACGGCTACACCTTC
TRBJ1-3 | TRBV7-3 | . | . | CASSLSGPRAGNTIYF | TGTGCCAGCAGCTTATCGGGGCCTCGAGCTGGAAACACCATATATTTT
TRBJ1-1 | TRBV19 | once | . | CASSIRIGTEAFF | TGTGCCAGTAGTATTAGGATCGGTACTGAAGCTTTCTTT
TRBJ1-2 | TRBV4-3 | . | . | CASSQAGDPYTF | TGCGCCAGCAGCCAAGCGGGGGACCCCTACACCTTC
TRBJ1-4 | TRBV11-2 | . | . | CASSLDEGLLNEKLFF | TGTGCCAGCAGCTTAGATGAGGGGCTACTTAATGAAAAACTGTTTTTT
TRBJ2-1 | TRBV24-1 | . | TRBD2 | CATGGHGRAVNEQFF | TGTGCCACCGGGGGGCACGGGAGGGCCGTTAATGAGCAGTTCTTC
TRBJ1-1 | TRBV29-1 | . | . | CRGGGRADTEAFF | TGCAGGGGCGGGGGCAGGGCGGACACTGAAGCTTTCTTT
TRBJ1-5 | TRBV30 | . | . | CAWSVDSSNQPQHF | TGTGCCTGGAGCGTAGACAGTAGCAATCAGCCCCAGCATTTT
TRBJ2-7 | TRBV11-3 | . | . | CASSPQGRIGEQYF | TGTGCCAGCAGCCCACAGGGGAGGATAGGGGAGCAGTACTTC
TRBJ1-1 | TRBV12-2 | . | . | CASRRTSSWNTEAFF | TGTGCAAGTCGACGCACCTCTTCCTGGAACACTGAAGCTTTCTTT
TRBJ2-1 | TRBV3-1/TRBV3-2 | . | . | CASSQDSAPYNEQFF | TGTGCCAGCAGCCAAGATTCGGCCCCTTACAATGAGCAGTTCTTC
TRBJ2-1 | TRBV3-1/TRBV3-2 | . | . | CASSQAGSSYNEQFF | TGTGCCAGCAGCCAGGCTGGGAGCTCCTACAATGAGCAGTTCTTC
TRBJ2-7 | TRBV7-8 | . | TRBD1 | CASSPTGGYEQYF | TGTGCCAGCAGCCCGACAGGGGGTTACGAGCAGTACTTC
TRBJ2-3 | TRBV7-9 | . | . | CASSLGRGTSTDTQYF | TGTGCCAGCAGCTTAGGTCGCGGGACGAGCACAGATACGCAGTATTTT
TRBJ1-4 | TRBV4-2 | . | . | CASSQDREATNEKLFF | TGTGCCAGCAGCCAAGATAGAGAGGCAACTAATGAAAAACTGTTTTTT
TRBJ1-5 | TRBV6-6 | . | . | CASSNQANNQPQHF | TGTGCCAGCAGTAACCAGGCCAACAATCAGCCCCAGCATTTT
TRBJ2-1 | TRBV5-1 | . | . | CASSLGNVVSYNEQFF | TGCGCCAGCAGCTTGGGAAACGTAGTCTCCTACAATGAGCAGTTCTTC
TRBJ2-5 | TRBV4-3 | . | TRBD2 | CASSQDGPRASGRQETQYF | TGCGCCAGCAGCCAAGATGGTCCCCGAGCTAGCGGGAGGCAAGAGACCCAGTACTTC
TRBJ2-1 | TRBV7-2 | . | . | CASSFDPGQRSYNEQFF | TGTGCCAGCAGCTTTGATCCGGGACAAAGATCCTACAATGAGCAGTTCTTC
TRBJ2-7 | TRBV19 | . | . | CASSMGLNTHIYEQYF | TGTGCCAGTAGTATGGGTCTCAACACCCACATCTACGAGCAGTACTTC
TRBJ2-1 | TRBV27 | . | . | CASSMDLSSYNEQFF | TGTGCCAGCAGTATGGACTTAAGCTCCTACAATGAGCAGTTCTTC
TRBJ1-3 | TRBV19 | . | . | CASSRRGFSGNTIYF | TGTGCCAGTAGTAGGCGGGGTTTCTCTGGAAACACCATATATTTT
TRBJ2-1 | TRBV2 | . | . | CASSREEQFF | TGTGCCAGCAGTAGGGAGGAGCAGTTCTTC
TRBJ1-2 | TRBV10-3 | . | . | CAISPGADYGYTF | TGTGCCATCAGCCCCGGGGCAGACTATGGCTACACCTTC
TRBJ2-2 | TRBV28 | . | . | CASSPGGRGPAGELFF | TGTGCCAGCAGTCCGGGGGGTAGGGGGCCAGCCGGGGAGCTGTTTTTT
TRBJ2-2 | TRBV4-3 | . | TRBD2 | CASAMLAGAGELFF | TGCGCCTCAGCCATGTTAGCGGGAGCCGGGGAGCTGTTTTTT
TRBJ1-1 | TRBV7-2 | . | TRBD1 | CASSPGTVNTEAFF | TGTGCCAGCAGTCCCGGGACAGTGAACACTGAAGCTTTCTTT
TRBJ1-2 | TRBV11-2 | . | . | CASSLPPRGYGYTF | TGTGCCAGCAGCTTACCCCCCCGGGGGTATGGCTACACCTTC
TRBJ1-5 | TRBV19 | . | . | CASSIGGYGNQPQHF | TGTGCCAGTAGTATCGGGGGGTACGGCAATCAGCCCCAGCATTTT
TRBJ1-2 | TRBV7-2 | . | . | CASSLNRANYGYTF | TGTGCCAGCAGCTTAAATAGGGCCAACTATGGCTACACCTTC
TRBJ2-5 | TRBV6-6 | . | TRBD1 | CASSYGTDQETQYF | TGTGCCAGCAGTTACGGGACAGACCAAGAGACCCAGTACTTC
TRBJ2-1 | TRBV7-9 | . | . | CASSPYNEQFF | TGTGCCAGCAGCCCTTACAATGAGCAGTTCTTC
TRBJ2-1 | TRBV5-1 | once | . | CASSLQTPYNEQFF | TGCGCCAGCAGCTTGCAGACACCCTACAATGAGCAGTTCTTC
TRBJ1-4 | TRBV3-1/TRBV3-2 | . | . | CASSHNRGEKLFF | TGTGCCAGCAGCCACAACAGAGGTGAAAAACTGTTTTTT
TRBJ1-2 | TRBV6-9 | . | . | CASSYDPPLGYGYTF | TGTGCCAGCAGTTACGATCCGCCCCTCGGATATGGCTACACCTTC
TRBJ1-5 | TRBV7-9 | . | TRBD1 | CASSSSGTGDNQPQHF | TGTGCCAGCAGCTCAAGCGGGACAGGGGACAATCAGCCCCAGCATTTT
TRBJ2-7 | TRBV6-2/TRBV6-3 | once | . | CASSYSETTAPYEQYF | TGTGCCAGCAGTTACTCTGAGACTACCGCACCCTACGAGCAGTACTTC
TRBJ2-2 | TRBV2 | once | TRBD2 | CASGAGVSTGELFF | TGTGCCAGCGGAGCGGGAGTGAGCACCGGGGAGCTGTTTTTT
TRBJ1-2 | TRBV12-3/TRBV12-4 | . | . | CASAGDNYGYTF | TGTGCCAGCGCGGGGGACAACTATGGCTACACCTTC
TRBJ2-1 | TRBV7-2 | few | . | CASSLGLEADEQFF | TGTGCCAGCAGCTTAGGTCTGGAGGCGGATGAGCAGTTCTTC
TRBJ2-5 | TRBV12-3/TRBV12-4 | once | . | CASSLQREETQYF | TGTGCCAGCAGTCTCCAGAGGGAGGAGACCCAGTACTTC
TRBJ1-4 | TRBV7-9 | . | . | CASSALQGIEKLFF | TGTGCCAGCAGCGCTCTACAGGGAATTGAAAAACTGTTTTTT
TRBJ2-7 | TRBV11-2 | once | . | CASSWFDQQYF | TGTGCCAGCAGCTGGTTTGACCAGCAGTACTTC
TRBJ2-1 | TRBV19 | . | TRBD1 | CASTLTGGLYNEQFF | TGTGCCAGTACCCTTACAGGGGGCCTTTACAATGAGCAGTTCTTC
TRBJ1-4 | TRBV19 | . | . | CASSIRGTVGEKLFF | TGTGCCAGTAGTATTCGAGGGACCGTAGGTGAAAAACTGTTTTTT
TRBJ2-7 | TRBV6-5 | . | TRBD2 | CASSPWTSGRYEQYF | TGTGCCAGCAGTCCTTGGACTAGCGGGAGATACGAGCAGTACTTC